This TCR beta chain was identified in a study of blood T cells in healthy people across ages. Study-level points and caveats: With unsorted PBMCs, a conclusive comparison of naive versus antigen-experienced cells was not possible. Diversity was estimated from one million T cells, and these estimates were considered underestimates. Observed TCR beta diversity per million T cells went down as age went up. This fall followed a roughly linear course with age. Aged donors had fewer naive CD4+ cells and lower diversity than long-lived donors.

Germline V gene lookup returns CDR1 LGHNA and CDR2 YSLEER. V was pared by 3 bases and J by 3 bases, with 6 bases of the junction left unmatched. The length of the CDR3 is 15 residues. With regard to this clonotype: Its antigen is undetermined.

Primed by a sample-barcoded 5' primer and a J-beta primer mix, a second PCR proceeded for roughly 6 to 12 cycles. MiXCR, run by TCRdb on the 5' RACE reads, gives a single entry per CDR3 protein. This repertoire shows about 1.5 million distinct CDR3 sequences, about 45% found once; its top ten account for 4%. The V and J genes are TRBV4-3 and TRBJ1-1, with 8 bases that match TRBD1. The receptor was isolated from a woman aged 18-29 years in good health. The sequenced material came from blood. DNA of the CDR3: TGCGCCAGCAGCCACCGACAGGGGTGGGACACTGAAGCTTTCTTT. This sequence encodes CASSHRQGWDTEAFF.